The 8 T cell receptor beta chains below come from one sample, sequenced in a study of human T cells and chemical hapten exposure. Documented time point: patch test 1, 2 weeks after DPC sensitization. Treatment given: therapeutic diphenylcyclopropenone sensitization with weekly scalp DPC. One entry per CDR3 protein results from TCRdb running MiXCR on the RACE reads. The data show some 49,000 distinct CDR3 sequences, with 8% to 9.5% seen just once and around 4.5% held by the top ten. Sequencing used whole blood, obtained in connection with sensitization to the hapten diphenylcyclopropenone (DPC). Receptors originate from a woman in her 50s with alopecia areata. Some clones in this sample may be carry-over from other donors' samples.

This clonotype has a count of ten or more. The chain combines TRBV15 with TRBJ2-7, with TRBD2 matching over 7 bases. The V gene's germline CDR1 is LNHNV and CDR2 YYDKDF (reference sequence). There are 14 residues in the CDR3. V dropped 5 bases and J dropped 5; count of bases not matched to a gene: 9. CDR3 DNA: TGTGCCACCAGCGAACGCGGGGGTAAGAACGAGCAGTACTTC. Encoded protein: CATSERGGKNEQYF. The full variable domain, rest sourced from reference TRBV15 and TRBJ2-7, is DAMVIQNPRYQVTQFGKPVTLSCSQTLNHNVMYWYQQKSSQAPKLLFHYYDKDFNNEADTPDNFQSRRPNTSFCFLDIRSPGLGDTAMYLCATSERGGKNEQYFGPGTRLTVT.

Many counts were recorded for this clonotype. The rearrangement joins TRBV6-6 to TRBJ2-5, with TRBD2 as a possible D gene (6 bases). The germline gives CDR1 MNHNY, CDR2 SVGAGI (reference sequence). The CDR3 consists of 16 residues. With 6 bases removed from V and 1 base from J, the gap between germline ends came to 18 bases. DNA for the CDR3: TGTGCCAGCAGGCAGGACCTCGTAGCGGTCCAAGAGACCCAGTACTTC. Protein product: CASRQDLVAVQETQYF.

This clonotype came up many times. V usage is TRBV15 and J usage is TRBJ2-1; TRBD2 matches at 10 bases. The CDR3 loop spans 15 amino acids. The junction had 5 bases not matched to a gene; V was cut back by 5 bases and J by 4 bases. The V gene's germline CDR1 is LNHNV and CDR2 YYDKDF (reference sequence). CDR3 sequence reads: CATSPSGRSYNEQFF. The DNA of the CDR3 is TGTGCCACCAGCCCTAGCGGGAGATCGTACAATGAGCAGTTCTTC.

In this sample, this clonotype turned up a few times. This chain uses TRBV3-1 with TRBJ2-7; 8 bases map to TRBD2. The germline V gene encodes CDR1 LGHDT and CDR2 YNNKEL (reference sequence). The V segment lost 0 bases and the J segment 2 bases; nucleotides outside the gene matches: 6. The CDR3 totals 16 residues. CDR3 amino acids: CASSQDTNGRAYEQYF. The CDR3 coding sequence is TGTGCCAGCAGCCAAGATACGAACGGGAGGGCCTACGAGCAGTACTTC.

The rearrangement links TRBV20-1 to TRBJ1-2, with TRBD1 as a possible D gene (5 bases). Germline loops: CDR1 DFQATT, CDR2 SNEGSKA (reference sequence). The CDR3 has 16 residues. Trimming left V 0 bases short and J 4 bases short, with 18 bases between. The CDR3: CSARDGRNRMLYGYTF. DNA for the CDR3: TGCAGTGCTAGAGATGGGAGGAACAGGATGCTCTATGGCTACACCTTC.

The chain joins TRBV20-1 to TRBJ1-1; no clear D. The CDR3 length is 12 residues. V was pared by 5 bases and J by 1 base, with 8 bases between. In germline, CDR1 is DFQATT, CDR2 SNEGSKA (reference sequence). CDR3 sequence (DNA): TGCAGTGCTGCACGAGGGAACACTGAAGCTTTCTTT. Translation: CSAARGNTEAFF.

Note on this clonotype: It may be a read error: a sequence one base away is much more abundant. This sequence joins TRBV5-1 and TRBJ1-2; 8 bases map to TRBD1. This CDR3 has 20 amino acids. Germline assignment: CDR1 SGHRS and CDR2 YFSETQ. The CDR3 DNA follows: TGCGTCAGCAGCAGGGGCCAGGGGGCTGCCACCTTCGCGATTAACTATGGCTACACCTTC. This encodes CVSSRGQGAATFAINYGYTF. The full variable domain, rest sourced from reference TRBV5-1 and TRBJ1-2, is KAGVTQTPRYLIKTRGQQVTLSCSPISGHRSVSWYQQTPGQGLQFLFEYFSETQRNKGNFPGRFSGRQFSNSRSEMNVSTLELGDSALYLCVSSRGQGAATFAINYGYTFGSGTRLTVV.

The gene calls are TRBV20-1 and TRBJ2-3; D gene ambiguous. Germline V gene data show CDR1 as DFQATT and CDR2 as SNEGSKA (reference sequence). CDR3 length: 11 amino acids. V lost 4 bases, J lost 7 bases, and 9 bases lay in between. In DNA form, the CDR3 reads TGCAGTGCTAACTCGTTGAATACGCAGTATTTT. It yields the protein CSANSLNTQYF.